A selection of T cell receptor beta chains follows, all from one sample in a study of blood T cell repertoires in COVID-19. The table came from immunoSEQ multiplex PCR; TCRdb's copy has only in-frame clones and leaves some out. The repertoire includes 180,000 or so clones, 75% to 90% of them detected once, and 4.4% sits in the top ten. Sequenced input: PBMCs or T cells enriched from blood (not recorded which). Source of these receptors: a woman in her fifties or sixties who had recovered from COVID-19. CDR3s leave out the opening cysteine and the closing phenylalanine or tryptophan.

V,J,CDR3
TRBV7-2,TRBJ1-1,ASSSSLVPGAEAF
TRBV9,TRBJ1-4,ASSVDGTGGTNEKLF
TRBV3-1/TRBV3-2,TRBJ2-3,ASSPTGLRDTDTQY
TRBV4-1,TRBJ1-2,ASRPPGQGAQGYT
TRBV7-9,TRBJ2-1,ASSPSRSDSYNEQF
TRBV7-2,TRBJ1-3,ASRPPGGAGNTIY
TRBV9,TRBJ1-6,ASSDRKDSPLH
TRBV7-9,TRBJ1-1,ASSLAGTGIPGAF
TRBV5-8,TRBJ2-5,ASRSDSSQETQY
TRBV9,TRBJ1-2,ASSATGNYGYT
TRBV6-5,TRBJ1-2,ASSTPRVPNYGYT
TRBV4-2,TRBJ1-2,ASSLTSGQTYGYT
TRBV4-1,TRBJ2-4,ASSQDAGGVLLAKNIQY
TRBV24-1,TRBJ2-3,ATAHRGPTDTQY
TRBV19,TRBJ1-1,ASGTPGNTEAF
TRBV5-4,TRBJ2-1,ASSLAGGAYNEQF
TRBV30,TRBJ2-1,AWYSVREQF
TRBV7-9,TRBJ1-4,ASSSQQGGEEKLF
TRBV12-3/TRBV12-4,TRBJ1-2,ASGRESYGYT
TRBV29-1,TRBJ2-1,SGVDGGLYNEQF
TRBV5-1,TRBJ2-1,ASSLGTGNEQF
TRBV25-1,TRBJ2-3,ASREWDRGRPDTQY
TRBV6-5,TRBJ1-6,ASSPTTLVTAPLH
TRBV19,TRBJ1-1,ASSPSRQAATEAF
TRBV27,TRBJ2-2,ASSPKVAGRTGELF
TRBV9,TRBJ2-2,ASSAGRLAGGVNTGELF
TRBV2,TRBJ1-6,ASSVELSPLH
TRBV6-5,TRBJ1-6,ATQTGRNSPLH
TRBV2,TRBJ1-5,ASRRTGGRNQPQH
TRBV19,TRBJ2-1,ASSTQAVKGRNNEQF
TRBV6-5,TRBJ2-1,ASRASVNNEQF
TRBV7-9,TRBJ2-5,ASSQDRVQETQY
TRBV7-8,TRBJ2-1,ASSPGGGEQF
TRBV19,TRBJ2-1,ASSRTSFNEQF
TRBV5-1,TRBJ1-2,ASNQDQGSGYT
TRBV27,TRBJ1-3,ASRLVGGNTIY
TRBV12-5,TRBJ1-5,ASGPTGTHNQPQH
TRBV3-1/TRBV3-2,TRBJ1-2,ASSPVSEAFGYT
TRBV19,TRBJ1-1,ASRRGSGNTEAF
TRBV12-3/TRBV12-4,TRBJ2-3,ASSWGERDTQY
TRBV10-3,TRBJ1-4,AISDSVYEKLF
TRBV18,TRBJ2-5,ASSPPDSGETQY
TRBV28,TRBJ1-2,ASTSRALGANYGYT
TRBV6-5,TRBJ1-4,ASSRQGAGNEKLF
TRBV2,TRBJ1-2,ASRGQGNYGYT
TRBV5-5,TRBJ1-3,ASIRGSLSSGNTIY
TRBV7-2,TRBJ2-5,ASSLGLAGGQETQY
TRBV6-5,TRBJ1-6,ASREWAPLH
TRBV28,TRBJ1-1,ASSFSVNTEAF
TRBV4-2,TRBJ1-4,ASSQDWAGAKLF
TRBV10-3,TRBJ1-5,AISDPTGLIGPNQPQH